The 21 T cell receptor beta chains presented below share a single source sample, sequenced in a study of neurological immune-mediated disorders. TCRdb re-called the 5' RACE reads through MiXCR, storing one row per CDR3 protein. The top ten clones hold 3.5% to 5.5% of a sample with tens of thousands of distinct CDR3 sequences, roughly 13% of them seen once. The time point here: longitudinal time-point 1 (baseline). Sequenced: PBMCs. Every receptor here comes from a female donor with HTLV-1-associated myelopathy (HAM/TSP).

This clonotype was observed many times. The chain links TRBV12-3 or TRBV12-4 to TRBJ1-2; 11 nucleotides align to TRBD1. The CDR3 is made up of 14 amino acids. The V and J ends lost 6 bases and 8 bases, in that order; junction bases with no gene match: 8. DNA of the CDR3: TGTGCCAGCAGACTCGGGACAGGGGGATGGGGCTACACCTTC. This encodes CASRLGTGGWGYTF.

A word on this clonotype: With a much larger clone just one base away, this may be a read error. V usage is TRBV4-1 and J usage is TRBJ2-7; D is perhaps TRBD1 (6 bases). Germline-derived CDR1 and CDR2 are MGHRA and YSYEKL. This CDR3 contains 16 residues. The CDR3: CTSSQEGRGWANEQYF. The CDR3 DNA sequence: TGCACCAGCAGCCAAGAGGGAAGGGGGTGGGCGAACGAGCAGTACTTC.

This clonotype has ten or more counts. This chain connects TRBV7-9 to TRBJ2-7, with D hard to call. The CDR3 has 14 amino acids. The V gene lost 1 base and the J gene lost 0 bases, with 7 bases spanning the gap. CDR1 is SEHNR, CDR2 FQNEAQ, per germline (reference sequence). The CDR3 DNA is TGTGCCAGCAGCTTAGGCGTGAGCTCCTACGAGCAGTACTTC. This sequence encodes CASSLGVSSYEQYF.

This clonotype was detected many times. The chain couples TRBV11-2 to TRBJ2-3; possibly TRBD2 for D (6 bases). This CDR3 contains 15 residues. CDR1 and CDR2 (germline): SGHAT, FQNNGV. Trimming took 5 bases from V and 3 from J, leaving 15 bases between them. The CDR3 region has the DNA TGTGCCAGCAGCCCCCTTGGAGGGGTTACAGATACGCAGTATTTT. Translation: CASSPLGGVTDTQYF.

At least ten counts were recorded for this clonotype. J is TRBJ2-7 and V is TRBV28; maybe TRBD2 (6 bases). The CDR3 loop spans 13 amino acids. CDR1 and CDR2 (germline): MDHEN, SYDVKM. V was clipped by 5 bases and J by 5 bases, with 13 bases between them. The CDR3 here is CASSHPREDEQYF. CDR3 DNA sequence: TGTGCCAGCAGTCACCCAAGGGAGGACGAGCAGTACTTC.

This clonotype was detected many times. The chain employs TRBV25-1 and TRBJ1-2, with D possibly being TRBD1 (5 bases). Germline V lookup: CDR1 MGHDK, CDR2 SYGVNS. This CDR3 is 14 amino acids long. Trimming took off 6 bases at V and 2 bases at J, with 13 bases between the two ends. The CDR3 DNA is TGTGCCAGCAGCCTCTGGGGGGAGAACTATGGCTACACCTTC. Translated, it gives CASSLWGENYGYTF.

This chain connects TRBV12-3 or TRBV12-4 to TRBJ2-1, with 14 bases that match TRBD2. The CDR3 totals 16 residues. V shed 5 bases and J 8 bases; nucleotides not matched to a gene: 8. The CDR3 spells CASSNGLAGGLDEQFF. CDR3 coding DNA: TGTGCCAGCAGTAACGGACTAGCGGGGGGTTTGGATGAGCAGTTCTTC.

The sample holds many counts of this clonotype. At one of its ends the junction is not consistent with the germline gene, which may arise from a read error. The rearrangement uses TRBV15 and TRBJ2-3, with TRBD1 matching 10 bases. This CDR3 is 18 amino acids long. CDR1 is LNHNV and CDR2 is YYDKDF in the germline V gene (reference sequence). CDR3 amino acids: CATSRDLSGTGATDTQYF. CDR3 DNA: TGTGCTACCAGCAGAGATCTTTCAGGGACAGGGGCCACAGATACGCAGTATTTT.

There are a few counts of this clonotype. It may be a read error: a sequence one base away is much more abundant. V usage is TRBV10-2 and J usage is TRBJ2-1, with no clear D. Germline values: CDR1 WSHSY, CDR2 SAAADI. The CDR3 is 16 amino acids. CDR3 sequence: CTSSERHISSYNEQFF. CDR3 coding DNA: TGCACCAGCAGTGAACGGCACATCAGCTCCTACAATGAGCAGTTCTTC.

This clonotype was picked up many times. The V gene is TRBV5-1, the J gene TRBJ1-4; D is possibly TRBD1 (5 bases). The CDR3 has 15 amino acids. CDR1 is SGHRS, CDR2 YFSETQ, per germline. Trimming cost V 2 bases and J 6 bases, with 14 bases left between them. CDR3 sequence: CASSFGVQGDEKLFF. DNA for the CDR3: TGCGCCAGCAGCTTTGGTGTCCAGGGCGATGAAAAACTGTTTTTT.

This clonotype has ten or more counts. The gene calls are TRBV5-5 and TRBJ2-7, with no clear D. V gave up 1 base and J gave up 7 bases, with 12 bases separating them. Germline CDR1 is SGHKS and CDR2 is YYEKEE (reference sequence). The CDR3 is 13 amino acids. As DNA, the CDR3 is TGTGCCAGCAGCTTGACCATGTACCGGGAGCAGTACTTC. It specifies CASSLTMYREQYF.

V gene TRBV14 combines with J gene TRBJ2-7, with 7 bases matching TRBD1. Trimming at V came to 4 bases and at J to 0 bases, leaving 6 bases not matched to a gene. The CDR3 spans 15 residues. Germline CDR1 and CDR2: SGHDN and FVKESK. The CDR3 loop reads CASSPRTGGSYEQYF. CDR3 in DNA: TGTGCCAGCAGCCCCCGGACAGGAGGCTCCTACGAGCAGTACTTC.

This clonotype occurred many times. The V and J genes are TRBV28 and TRBJ1-5; 8 bases match TRBD1. The V gene end was trimmed by 5 bases and the J gene end by 4 bases; junction bases not matched to a gene: 7. This CDR3 spans 15 amino acids. The germline CDR1 and CDR2 sequences are MDHEN and SYDVKM. CDR3 coding DNA: TGTGCCAGCAGTCCGCGGACAGGGAGGAATCAGCCCCAGCATTTT. Protein product: CASSPRTGRNQPQHF.

V usage is TRBV12-3 or TRBV12-4 and J usage is TRBJ2-2, with D tentatively TRBD1 (6 bases). The germline V and J ends were trimmed by 6 bases and 5 bases, with 16 bases remaining between them. This CDR3 has 15 amino acids. The DNA of the CDR3 is TGTGCCAGCAGCCCACAGGGAAGAGCGACCGGGGAGCTGTTTTTT. It is translated as CASSPQGRATGELFF.

This clonotype was seen many times. The gene calls are TRBV10-3 and TRBJ2-1; D may be TRBD2 (5 bases). V was shortened by 3 bases and J by 7 bases, with 19 bases between the two germline ends. This CDR3 comprises 16 residues. Germline V CDR1 and CDR2: ENHRY, SYGVKD. Here the CDR3 reads CAISDPRTRVGNEQFF. As DNA, the CDR3 is TGTGCCATCAGTGATCCGAGAACGCGGGTAGGGAATGAGCAGTTCTTC.

This clonotype was detected many times. The rearrangement links TRBV7-9 to TRBJ2-7, with TRBD2 as a possible D gene (6 bases). Germline-derived CDR1 and CDR2 are SEHNR and FQNEAQ (reference sequence). Trimming stripped 1 base from V and 0 bases from J, with 19 bases between. The CDR3 length is 18 residues. CDR3 sequence reads: CASSLVGFWDGSSYEQYF. The CDR3 DNA is TGTGCCAGCAGCTTAGTCGGCTTTTGGGACGGGAGCTCCTACGAGCAGTACTTC.

This clonotype was recorded many times. The chain carries TRBV11-2 and TRBJ2-1, with TRBD1 as a possible D gene (6 bases). Germline loops: CDR1 SGHAT, CDR2 FQNNGV. The ends were cut back, 5 bases at V and 4 bases at J, with 27 bases in the middle. CDR3 length: 19 residues. The CDR3 bases are TGTGCCAGCAGCCTCCCTCGCCAGGGGACCCTACCCAATTACAATGAGCAGTTCTTC. It codes for CASSLPRQGTLPNYNEQFF.

Worth noting for this clonotype: A single base separates this from a much larger clone, so it may be a read error. The chain has TRBV4-1 and TRBJ2-3; D might be TRBD2 (6 bases). There are 15 residues in the CDR3. From germline, CDR1 is MGHRA and CDR2 YSYEKL. Here the CDR3 reads CASSQDRLEEDRQYF. CDR3 sequence (DNA): TGCGCCAGCAGCCAAGATCGACTAGAGGAGGATAGGCAGTATTTT.

With regard to this clonotype: The junction shows a germline mismatch at one end, possibly a read error. The chain joins TRBV2 to TRBJ2-5; 9 nucleotides match TRBD2. CDR1 is SNHLY, CDR2 FYNNEI, per germline. There are 17 residues in the CDR3. The CDR3 DNA follows: TGTGCCAGCAGCTTCGGGGGCGGGGGGGCCAGGTCGAAGAAGCAGCACTTC. It codes for CASSFGGGGARSKKQHF. Complete variable domain (other parts from reference TRBV2 and TRBJ2-5): EPEVTQTPSHQVTQMGQEVILRCVPISNHLYFYWYRQILGQKVEFLVSFYNNEISEKSEIFDDQFSVERPDGSNFTLKIRSTKLEDSAMYFCASSFGGGGARSKKQHFGPGTRLLVL.

The table lists this clonotype with many counts. The CDR3 coding sequence is TGCGCCAGCAGCTTTTCAGGGGGCGACGGGGAGACCCAGTACTTC. This codes for CASSFSGGDGETQYF. V gene TRBV5-1 combines with J gene TRBJ2-5, with 8 positions matching TRBD1. Germline CDR1 is SGHRS and CDR2 is YFSETQ. The J segment lost 5 bases and the V segment lost 2 bases, leaving 8 bases of the junction unmatched. This CDR3 spans 15 amino acids.

This clonotype was observed at least ten times. The chain is built from TRBV25-1 and TRBJ1-2; D may be TRBD1 (5 bases). The germline V and J ends were trimmed by 9 bases and 4 bases, with 21 bases remaining between them. CDR1 and CDR2 (germline): MGHDK, SYGVNS. This CDR3 has 15 amino acids. CDR3 amino acids: CASRGVGTETYGYTF. The CDR3 DNA reads TGTGCCAGTAGAGGCGTGGGGACGGAAACCTATGGCTACACCTTC.